Shown below are 3 T cell receptor beta chains from a single sample sequenced in a study of blood T cells in healthy people across ages. The use of a sample-barcoded 5' primer and a J-beta primer mix characterized a second PCR of 7 to 11 cycles. In TCRdb, the 5' RACE reads were re-called with MiXCR into one record per CDR3 protein. This table has about 640,000 distinct CDR3 sequences, roughly 53% appearing once. Sequencing was performed on blood. The receptors derive from a man aged 60 to 75 in good health.

The chain uses TRBV14 and TRBJ2-1; 9 nucleotides align to TRBD1. This CDR3 comprises 16 residues. Losses at the gene ends were 4 bases for V and 3 bases for J; bases not matched to a gene: 7. Germline CDR1 and CDR2: SGHDN and FVKESK. CDR3 amino acids: CASSPLTGGDYNEQFF. Here the CDR3 DNA reads TGTGCCAGCAGCCCCCTAACAGGGGGCGACTACAATGAGCAGTTCTTC.

This chain links TRBV10-2 with TRBJ2-7; D call uncertain. The CDR3 is made up of 12 amino acids. Germline CDR1 reads WSHSY; CDR2 reads SAAADI. Trimming took off 6 bases at V and 5 bases at J, with 11 bases between the two ends. The CDR3: CASRRTSNEQYF. The CDR3 region has the DNA TGCGCCAGCAGGAGAACTTCCAACGAGCAGTACTTC.

The J gene is TRBJ2-3, the V gene TRBV11-2, with D tentatively TRBD2 (6 bases). The CDR3 contains 16 residues. Trimming pared 1 base from V and 6 bases from J, leaving 17 bases between. CDR1 SGHAT and CDR2 FQNNGV come from the germline V gene. CDR3 protein: CASSLVGGVRSDTQYF. CDR3 DNA: TGTGCCAGCAGCTTAGTTGGCGGGGTACGTTCGGATACGCAGTATTTT.